These T cell receptor beta chains were read from a single sample in a study of OX40 agonist ivuxolimab in advanced cancers. Clones were sequenced by immunoSEQ multiplex PCR, and TCRdb holds only the in-frame ones, with some missing. This sample yields tens of thousands of clones, of which 94% are seen a single time; roughly 12% belongs to the top ten. The sequenced sample was CD4+ or CD8+ T cells sorted from blood, obtained in a trial of the OX40 agonist ivuxolimab. The receptors were gathered from an adult with an advanced solid tumor such as melanoma, head and neck, liver or kidney cancer. Both conserved end residues are part of each CDR3. The D gene is left open where the match is weak. Only part of the rows carry a size: once, few, many, or a class if the clone is expanded.

v_call	clone_size	cdr3_length	j_call	d_call	cdr3_nt	cdr3_aa
TRBV4-2	.	14	TRBJ2-7	.	TGTGCCAGCAGCCAAGGGGTCACCTCCTACGAGCAGTACTTC	CASSQGVTSYEQYF
TRBV19	.	14	TRBJ2-1	TRBD2	TGTGCCAGTACCCGACTAGCGGGAGCGAATGAGCAGTTCTTC	CASTRLAGANEQFF
TRBV27	.	15	TRBJ1-2	.	TGTGCCAGCAGTGGGATCATGGGGGGGTTCTATGGCTACACCTTC	CASSGIMGGFYGYTF
TRBV6-5	.	12	TRBJ2-7	.	TGTGCCAGCCGGACACCTGCCTACGAGCAGTACTTC	CASRTPAYEQYF
TRBV6-5	.	15	TRBJ2-5	TRBD2	TGTGCCAGCAGTGCAAGCGGGAGGTTAACGGAGACCCAGTACTTC	CASSASGRLTETQYF
TRBV6-1	.	16	TRBJ2-2	TRBD2	TGTGCCAGCAGTGAATTGACTAGCGGGAACACCGGGGAGCTGTTTTTT	CASSELTSGNTGELFF
TRBV27	.	19	TRBJ2-1	TRBD2	TGTGCCAGCAGTTTAAGACTAGCGGGAGATCGGGGGGCCTACAATGAGCAGTTCTTC	CASSLRLAGDRGAYNEQFF
TRBV27	.	14	TRBJ2-7	TRBD2	TGTGCCAGCAGTTTTTCTAGCGGCCCCTACGAGCAGTACTTC	CASSFSSGPYEQYF
TRBV29-1	once	15	TRBJ1-1	.	TGCAGCATACCCGCCGGGAGAGGGATGGTCTCTGAAGCTTTCTTT	CSIPAGRGMVSEAFF
TRBV27	.	13	TRBJ1-1	.	TGTGCCAGCAGTTTCCCGGGGAACACTGAAGCTTTCTTT	CASSFPGNTEAFF
TRBV4-3	.	15	TRBJ2-1	TRBD2	TGCGCCAGCAGCCAAGCCCTAGCGGGAAGGGATGAGCAGTTCTTC	CASSQALAGRDEQFF
TRBV19	.	16	TRBJ2-7	TRBD1	TGTGCCAGTAGTATAGTACCCGGGACAGGGGCCTACGAGCAGTACTTC	CASSIVPGTGAYEQYF
TRBV10-1	once	14	TRBJ2-7	TRBD2	TGCGCCAGCAGAAAAAGACTAGCGGCCTACGAGCAGTACTTC	CASRKRLAAYEQYF
TRBV27	.	15	TRBJ2-5	.	TGTGCCAGCAGTTTAGGACCATCGCGCGCAGAGACCCAGTACTTC	CASSLGPSRAETQYF
TRBV7-3	.	19	TRBJ2-3	TRBD2	TGTGCCAGCAGCCCCGGGACTAGCGGGAGAGTACCTTTCCCAGATACGCAGTATTTT	CASSPGTSGRVPFPDTQYF
TRBV10-3	.	17	TRBJ2-1	TRBD2	TGTGCCATCAGTGCCGTGGGACTAGTTAGCTCCTACAATGAGCAGTTCTTC	CAISAVGLVSSYNEQFF
TRBV4-1	.	19	TRBJ1-2	.	TGCGCCAGCAGCCAAGATACCTTCGAGGACCCTACTTCTAACTATGGCTACACCTTC	CASSQDTFEDPTSNYGYTF
TRBV6-5	once	15	TRBJ1-1	TRBD1	TGTGCCAGCAGTCCCCTTGGACAGGGGGGCACTGAAGCTTTCTTT	CASSPLGQGGTEAFF
TRBV29-1	.	14	TRBJ1-1	.	TGCAGCGTTGAAGAGGGGGGGTTTAGCACTGAAGCTTTCTTT	CSVEEGGFSTEAFF
TRBV7-8	few	12	TRBJ1-1	.	TGTGCCAGCAGCTTAGACCTGGGTGAAGCTTTCTTT	CASSLDLGEAFF
TRBV5-1	.	16	TRBJ2-2	.	TGCGCCAGCAGCTTGGGTCCTGGCCTTAACACCGGGGAGCTGTTTTTT	CASSLGPGLNTGELFF
TRBV11-2	.	14	TRBJ2-2	.	TGTGCCGGACAAGGACTGGCGAACACCGGGGAGCTGTTTTTT	CAGQGLANTGELFF
TRBV29-1	.	11	TRBJ2-7	.	TGCAGCGTTCGACAGGACTACGAGCAGTACTTC	CSVRQDYEQYF
TRBV5-1	.	16	TRBJ2-1	.	TGCGCCAGCAGCTTGAGTATCGCGTTAGGCTACAATGAGCAGTTCTTC	CASSLSIALGYNEQFF
TRBV28	.	11	TRBJ2-2	.	TGTGCCACTGGCTTTACCGGGGAGCTGTTTTTT	CATGFTGELFF
TRBV28	.	15	TRBJ2-1	.	TGTGCCAGCAGTTTATGGGGGGAGTACTACAATGAGCAGTTCTTC	CASSLWGEYYNEQFF
TRBV6-6	.	14	TRBJ2-1	TRBD1	TGTGCCAGCATCGGACAGGGTTTGGACAATGAGCAGTTCTTC	CASIGQGLDNEQFF
TRBV30	.	15	TRBJ2-1	.	TGTGCCAGCGATTTGGCGGTACCTGTGAGAAATGAGCAGTTCTTC	CASDLAVPVRNEQFF
TRBV27	.	13	TRBJ2-1	.	TGTGCCAGCAGTTTCACGGTCGGAAATGAGCAGTTCTTC	CASSFTVGNEQFF
TRBV28	.	15	TRBJ2-7	.	TGTGCCAGCAGTCGAACTAGTTTCTCCTCCTACGAGCAGTACTTC	CASSRTSFSSYEQYF
TRBV28	.	13	TRBJ2-5	.	TGTGCCAGCAGTTTTCAGGTCCAAGAGACCCAGTACTTC	CASSFQVQETQYF
TRBV18	.	16	TRBJ2-5	.	TGTGCCAGCTCACTCCCGTCGGGAGTACCCCAAGAGACCCAGTACTTC	CASSLPSGVPQETQYF
TRBV19	once	15	TRBJ1-5	.	TGTGCCAGTACGACAAACCACCGGGGCAATCAGCCCCAGCATTTT	CASTTNHRGNQPQHF
TRBV5-1	.	14	TRBJ2-7	.	TGCGCCAGCAGCCCCGGGACGGCCTCCTACGAGCAGTACTTC	CASSPGTASYEQYF
TRBV5-6	.	15	TRBJ2-1	TRBD2	TGTGCCAGCAGCGGGCGGGACTACTCCTACAATGAGCAGTTCTTC	CASSGRDYSYNEQFF